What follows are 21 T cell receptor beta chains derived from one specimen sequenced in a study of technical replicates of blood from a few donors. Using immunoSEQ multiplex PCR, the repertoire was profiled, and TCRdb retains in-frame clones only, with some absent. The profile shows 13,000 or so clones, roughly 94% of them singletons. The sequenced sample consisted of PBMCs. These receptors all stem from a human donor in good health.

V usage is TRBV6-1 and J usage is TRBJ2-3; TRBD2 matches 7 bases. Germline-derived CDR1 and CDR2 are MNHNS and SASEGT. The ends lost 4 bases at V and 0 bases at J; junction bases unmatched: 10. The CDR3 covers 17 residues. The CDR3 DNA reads TGTGCCAGCAGTGTCCAGGCTAGCGGAACTAGCACAGATACGCAGTATTTT. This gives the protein CASSVQASGTSTDTQYF.

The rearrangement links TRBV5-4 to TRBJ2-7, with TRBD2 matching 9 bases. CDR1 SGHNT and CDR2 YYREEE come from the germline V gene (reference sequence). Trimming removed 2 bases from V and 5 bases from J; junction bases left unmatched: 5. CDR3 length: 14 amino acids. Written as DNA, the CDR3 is TGTGCCAGCAGCTTAGAAGTAGCGGGAGACGAGCAGTACTTC. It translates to CASSLEVAGDEQYF. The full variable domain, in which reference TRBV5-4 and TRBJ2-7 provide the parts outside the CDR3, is ETGVTQSPTHLIKTRGQQVTLRCSSQSGHNTVSWYQQALGQGPQFIFQYYREEENGRGNFPPRFSGLQFPNYSSELNVNALELDDSALYLCASSLEVAGDEQYFGPGTRLTVT.

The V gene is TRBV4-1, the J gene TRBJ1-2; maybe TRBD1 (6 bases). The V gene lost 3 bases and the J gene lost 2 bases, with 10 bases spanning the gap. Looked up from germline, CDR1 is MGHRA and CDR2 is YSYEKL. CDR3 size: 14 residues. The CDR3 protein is CASSQDSSNYGYTF. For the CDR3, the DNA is TGCGCCAGCAGCCAGGACAGTTCGAACTATGGCTACACCTTC.

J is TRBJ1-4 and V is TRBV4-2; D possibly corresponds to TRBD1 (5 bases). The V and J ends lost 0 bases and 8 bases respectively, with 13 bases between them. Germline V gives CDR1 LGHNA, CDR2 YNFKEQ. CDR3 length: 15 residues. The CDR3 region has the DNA TGTGCCAGCAGCCAAGACAAGGGGCGCCGGGAAAAACTGTTTTTT. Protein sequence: CASSQDKGRREKLFF.

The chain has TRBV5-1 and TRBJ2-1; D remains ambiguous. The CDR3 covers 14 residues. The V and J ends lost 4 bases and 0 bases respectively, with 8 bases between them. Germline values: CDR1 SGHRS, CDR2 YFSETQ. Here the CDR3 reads CASSLDSSYNEQFF. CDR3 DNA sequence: TGCGCCAGCAGCCTTGATAGCTCCTACAATGAGCAGTTCTTC.

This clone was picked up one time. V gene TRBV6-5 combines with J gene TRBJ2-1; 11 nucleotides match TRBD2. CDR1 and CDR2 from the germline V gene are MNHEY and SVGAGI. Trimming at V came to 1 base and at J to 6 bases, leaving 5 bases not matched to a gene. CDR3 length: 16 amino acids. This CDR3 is CASSYFGTSGPNEQFF. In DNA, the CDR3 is TGTGCCAGCAGTTACTTTGGGACTAGCGGCCCCAATGAGCAGTTCTTC.

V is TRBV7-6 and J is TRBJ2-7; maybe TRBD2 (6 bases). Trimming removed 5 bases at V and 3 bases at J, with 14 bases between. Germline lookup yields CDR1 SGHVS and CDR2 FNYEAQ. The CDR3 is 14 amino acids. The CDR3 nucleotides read TGTGCCAGCAGCAGTCGAAAGACTAGCTACGAGCAGTACTTC. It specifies CASSSRKTSYEQYF.

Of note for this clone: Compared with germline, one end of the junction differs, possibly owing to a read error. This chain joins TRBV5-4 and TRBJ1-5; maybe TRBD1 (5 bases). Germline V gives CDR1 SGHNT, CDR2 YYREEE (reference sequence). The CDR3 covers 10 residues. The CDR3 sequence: CARRGGDRYF. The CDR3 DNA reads TGTGCCCGGCGGGGGGGGGACCGGTATTTT.

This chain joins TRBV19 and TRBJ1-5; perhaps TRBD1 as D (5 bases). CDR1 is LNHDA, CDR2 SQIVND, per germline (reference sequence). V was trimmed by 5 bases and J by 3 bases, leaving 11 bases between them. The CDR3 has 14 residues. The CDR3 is CASSWQGPNQPQHF. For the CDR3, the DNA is TGTGCCAGTAGTTGGCAGGGCCCCAATCAGCCCCAGCATTTT.

The CDR3 DNA follows: TGTGCCAGCAGTGAAGACAGTCCTAAAAACATTCAGTACTTC. Amino acid sequence: CASSEDSPKNIQYF. The chain carries TRBV25-1 and TRBJ2-4; D is perhaps TRBD1 (5 bases). The CDR3 extends over 14 amino acids. Germline-derived CDR1 and CDR2 are MGHDK and SYGVNS. Trimming left V 2 bases short and J 4 bases short, with 9 bases between.

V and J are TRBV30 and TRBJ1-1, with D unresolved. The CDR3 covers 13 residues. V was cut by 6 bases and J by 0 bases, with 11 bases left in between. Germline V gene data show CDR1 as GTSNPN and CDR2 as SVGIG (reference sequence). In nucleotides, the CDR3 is TGTGCCTGCCGTAGCTTTCTGAACACTGAAGCTTTCTTT. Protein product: CACRSFLNTEAFF.

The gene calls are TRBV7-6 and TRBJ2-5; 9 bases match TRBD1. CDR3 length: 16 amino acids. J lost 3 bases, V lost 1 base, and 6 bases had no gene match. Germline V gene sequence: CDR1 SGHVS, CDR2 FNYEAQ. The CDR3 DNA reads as TGTGCCAGCAGCTTAGGAGACAGGGGGTATGAAGAGACCCAGTACTTC. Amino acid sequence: CASSLGDRGYEETQYF.

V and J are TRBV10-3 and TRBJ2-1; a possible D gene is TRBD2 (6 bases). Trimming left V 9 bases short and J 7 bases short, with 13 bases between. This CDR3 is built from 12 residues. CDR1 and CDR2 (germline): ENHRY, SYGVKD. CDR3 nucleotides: TGTGCCATTGGGGGGAGCGGGAATGAGCAGTTCTTC. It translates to CAIGGSGNEQFF.

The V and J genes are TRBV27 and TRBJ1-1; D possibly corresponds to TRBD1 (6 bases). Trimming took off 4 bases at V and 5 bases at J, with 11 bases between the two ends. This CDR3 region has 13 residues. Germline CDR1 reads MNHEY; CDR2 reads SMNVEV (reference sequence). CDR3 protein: CASSWGPTTEAFF. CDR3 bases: TGTGCCAGCAGTTGGGGGCCGACGACTGAAGCTTTCTTT.

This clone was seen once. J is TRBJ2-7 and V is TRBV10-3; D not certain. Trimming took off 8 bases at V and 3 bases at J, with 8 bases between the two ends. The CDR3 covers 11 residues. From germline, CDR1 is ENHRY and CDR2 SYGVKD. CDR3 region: CAISPNYEQYF. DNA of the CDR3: TGTGCCATCTCCCCTAACTACGAGCAGTACTTC.

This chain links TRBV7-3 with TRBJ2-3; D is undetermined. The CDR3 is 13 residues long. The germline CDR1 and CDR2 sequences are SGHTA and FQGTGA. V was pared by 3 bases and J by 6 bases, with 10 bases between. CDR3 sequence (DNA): TGTGCCAGCAGCTTGAACACCGCCGATACGCAGTATTTT. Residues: CASSLNTADTQYF.

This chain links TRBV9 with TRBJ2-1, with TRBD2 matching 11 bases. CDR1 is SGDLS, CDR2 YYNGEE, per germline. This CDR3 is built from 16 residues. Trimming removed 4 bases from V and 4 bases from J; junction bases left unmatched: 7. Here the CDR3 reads CASSLTSGSGYNEQFF. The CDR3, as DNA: TGTGCCAGCAGCCTCACTAGCGGGAGTGGGTACAATGAGCAGTTCTTC. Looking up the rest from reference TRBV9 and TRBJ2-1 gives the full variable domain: DSGVTQTPKHLITATGQRVTLRCSPRSGDLSVYWYQQSLDQGLQFLIQYYNGEERAKGNILERFSAQQFPDLHSELNLSSLELGDSALYFCASSLTSGSGYNEQFFGPGTRLTVL.

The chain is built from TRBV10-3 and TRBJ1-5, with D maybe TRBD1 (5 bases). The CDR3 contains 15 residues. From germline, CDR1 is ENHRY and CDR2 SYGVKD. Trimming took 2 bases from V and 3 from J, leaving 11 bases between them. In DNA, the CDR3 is TGTGCCATCAGTGAGGGGCAGGGAAACAATCAGCCCCAGCATTTT. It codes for CAISEGQGNNQPQHF.

CDR3 amino acids: CASSTDAGTGELFF. The CDR3 DNA reads as TGTGCCAGTAGTACTGACGCGGGCACCGGGGAGCTGTTTTTT. V is TRBV19 and J is TRBJ2-2; possible D gene TRBD2, 5 bases. Germline assignment: CDR1 LNHDA and CDR2 SQIVND (reference sequence). The CDR3 covers 14 residues. The V end was cut by 4 bases, the J end by 4 bases, with 10 bases between. Based on the CDR3 plus reference TRBV19 and TRBJ2-2, the full variable domain is DGGITQSPKYLFRKEGQNVTLSCEQNLNHDAMYWYRQDPGQGLRLIYYSQIVNDFQKGDIAEGYSVSREKKESFPLTVTSAQKNPTAFYLCASSTDAGTGELFFGEGSRLTVL.

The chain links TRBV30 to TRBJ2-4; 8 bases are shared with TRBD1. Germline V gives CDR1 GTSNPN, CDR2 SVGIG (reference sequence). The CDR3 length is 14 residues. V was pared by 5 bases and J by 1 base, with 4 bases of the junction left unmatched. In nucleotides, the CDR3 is TGTGCCTGGTCACAGGGGGGTGCCAAAAACATTCAGTACTTC. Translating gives CAWSQGGAKNIQYF.

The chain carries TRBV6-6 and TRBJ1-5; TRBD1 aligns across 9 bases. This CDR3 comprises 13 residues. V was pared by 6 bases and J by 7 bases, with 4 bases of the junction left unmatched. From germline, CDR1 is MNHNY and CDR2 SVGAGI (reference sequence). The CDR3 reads CASRGDREQPQHF. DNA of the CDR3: TGTGCCAGCAGGGGGGACAGGGAACAGCCCCAGCATTTT.